The 31 T cell receptor beta chains below were found in one sample sequenced in a study of blood T cell repertoires in COVID-19. TCRdb keeps only in-frame clones here, not all; method: immunoSEQ multiplex PCR. The sample gives roughly 250,000 clones, 80% to 85% of which show up once; approximately 4.4% is in the top ten. The sequenced sample was peripheral blood. These receptor sequences come from a man aged 45-65 years with active or convalescent COVID-19.

V is TRBV9 and J is TRBJ2-5; 7 bases align to TRBD2. The ends lost 0 bases at V and 5 bases at J; junction bases unmatched: 4. The CDR3 consists of 14 residues. Germline CDR1 is SGDLS and CDR2 is YYNGEE. CDR3 bases: TGTGCCAGCAGCGTAGAGAGTAGCGGGGAGACCCAGTACTTC. Translation: CASSVESSGETQYF.

This chain uses TRBV11-2 with TRBJ2-7; 8 nucleotides align to TRBD1. The V gene's germline CDR1 is SGHAT and CDR2 FQNNGV. J lost 6 bases, V lost 1 base, and 11 bases had no gene match. CDR3 length equals 16 residues. CDR3 amino acids: CASSLGGQGSPLEQYF. CDR3 nucleotides: TGTGCCAGCAGCTTAGGAGGACAGGGCTCCCCGCTCGAGCAGTACTTC. The complete variable domain, with remaining parts taken from reference TRBV11-2 and TRBJ2-7, reads EAGVAQSPRYKIIEKRQSVAFWCNPISGHATLYWYQQILGQGPKLLIQFQNNGVVDDSQLPKDRFSAERLKGVDSTLKIQPAKLEDSAVYLCASSLGGQGSPLEQYFGPGTRLTVT.

The rearrangement uses TRBV30 and TRBJ2-2; 8 bases map to TRBD2. This CDR3 has 15 residues. V trimming: 4 bases; J trimming: 4 bases; junction bases outside the gene matches: 8. CDR1 and CDR2 from the germline V gene are GTSNPN and SVGIG (reference sequence). The CDR3 region is CAWMGRGAPTGELFF. The CDR3, as DNA: TGTGCCTGGATGGGGCGGGGGGCTCCCACCGGGGAGCTGTTTTTT.

The chain joins TRBV7-3 to TRBJ2-3; TRBD2 agrees at 10 bases. V lost 1 base, J lost 1 base, and 8 bases stayed unmatched. The CDR3 runs to 18 residues. The germline CDR1 and CDR2 sequences are SGHTA and FQGTGA. CDR3 amino acids: CASSLKRGGRWGTDTQYF. The CDR3 region has the DNA TGTGCCAGCAGCTTAAAGCGGGGGGGCCGATGGGGCACAGATACGCAGTATTTT. The whole variable domain, remainder taken from reference TRBV7-3 and TRBJ2-3, is GAGVSQTPSNKVTEKGKYVELRCDPISGHTALYWYRQSLGQGPEFLIYFQGTGAADDSGLPNDRFFAVRPEGSVSTLKIQRTERGDSAVYLCASSLKRGGRWGTDTQYFGPGTRLTVL.

The V gene is TRBV18, the J gene TRBJ2-3; 8 bases line up with TRBD2. The CDR3 length is 16 residues. Germline-derived CDR1 and CDR2 are KGHSH and LQKENI. J lost 6 bases, V lost 0 bases, and 8 bases had no gene match. In DNA, the CDR3 is TGTGCCAGCTCACCACCCATCCGGGGGGGCAAGGATACGCAGTATTTT. It specifies CASSPPIRGGKDTQYF.

This chain uses TRBV25-1 with TRBJ1-4; D is possibly TRBD1 (6 bases). CDR1 is MGHDK and CDR2 is SYGVNS in the germline V gene. Trimming cost V 6 bases and J 6 bases, with 17 bases left between them. This CDR3 region has 15 residues. This CDR3 is CASRPAAGVYEKLFF. DNA for the CDR3: TGTGCCAGCAGGCCCGCGGCAGGGGTTTATGAAAAACTGTTTTTT.

The chain joins TRBV7-3 to TRBJ1-2; TRBD1 matches at 8 bases. With 3 bases clipped from V and 4 bases from J, the junction kept 7 bases outside the gene matches. CDR3 length equals 15 residues. Germline V gene data show CDR1 as SGHTA and CDR2 as FQGTGA. In DNA form, the CDR3 reads TGTGCCAGCAGCTTCACCGGGACAGGAGCCTATGGCTACACCTTC. Protein: CASSFTGTGAYGYTF.

With respect to this clone: Relative to the germline gene, one junction end is altered; a read error may explain this. V usage is TRBV28 and J usage is TRBJ2-5, with 9 bases that match TRBD1. Germline V CDR1 and CDR2: MDHEN, SYDVKM. This CDR3 region has 14 residues. CDR3 sequence (DNA): TGTGCCAGCAGTTTCTCAACTATCCGGACAGGGGAGGACTTC. It translates to CASSFSTIRTGEDF.

The V and J genes are TRBV3-1 (or the pseudogene TRBV3-2) and TRBJ1-6, with a tentative D call TRBD1 (6 bases). V was cut by 0 bases and J by 0 bases, with 9 bases left in between. Germline V lookup: CDR1 LGHDT, CDR2 YNNKEL (reference sequence). The CDR3 runs to 17 residues. The CDR3 sequence: CASSQDIGGSYNSPLHF. The CDR3 DNA reads TGTGCCAGCAGCCAAGATATAGGGGGCTCCTATAATTCACCCCTCCACTTT.

This chain links TRBV10-3 with TRBJ1-6; D not resolved. Trimming cost V 0 bases and J 5 bases, with 14 bases left between them. The CDR3 totals 17 residues. Germline loops: CDR1 ENHRY, CDR2 SYGVKD. The chain's CDR3 is CAISESSQTFHNSPLHF. In nucleotides, the CDR3 is TGTGCCATCAGTGAGTCGTCCCAGACATTCCATAATTCACCCCTCCACTTT.

The CDR3 nucleotides are TGTGCCAGCAGCCCCATAGCGGGGGGCTCCGGGGAGCTGTTTTTT. It translates to CASSPIAGGSGELFF. V and J are TRBV13 and TRBJ2-2; 10 bases match TRBD2. Germline CDR1 is PRHDT and CDR2 is FYEKMQ (reference sequence). V shed 5 bases, J shed 6 bases, and the junction held 6 bases outside the gene matches. The CDR3 is 15 amino acids.

This clone was observed a single time. J is TRBJ2-2 and V is TRBV5-4, with a weak D call TRBD1 (6 bases). The CDR3 totals 18 residues. Trimming cost V 4 bases and J 1 base, with 20 bases left between them. Per the germline V gene, CDR1 is SGHNT and CDR2 is YYREEE (reference sequence). CDR3 region: CASSPWGLGTLNTGELFF. CDR3 in DNA: TGTGCCAGCAGCCCTTGGGGGCTTGGGACATTGAACACCGGGGAGCTGTTTTTT.

The chain uses TRBV4-1 and TRBJ2-5; 7 bases fit TRBD2. CDR3 size: 15 residues. The V gene's germline CDR1 is MGHRA and CDR2 YSYEKL. Trimming took 3 bases from V and 5 from J; bases not matched to a gene: 9. The CDR3 reads CASSQNTGTTETQYF. The CDR3 DNA sequence: TGCGCCAGCAGCCAGAACACCGGGACTACGGAGACCCAGTACTTC.

Written as DNA, the CDR3 is TGTGCCAGCAGCTTTACGAGACTAGCGACGGAGACCCAGTACTTC. As protein: CASSFTRLATETQYF. The rearrangement uses TRBV7-2 and TRBJ2-5; 8 nucleotides match TRBD2. The CDR3 consists of 15 residues. With V trimmed by 3 bases and J by 5 bases, 8 bases remained unmatched. Germline V gene sequence: CDR1 SGHTA, CDR2 FQGNSA.

V is TRBV2 and J is TRBJ1-4, with 8 positions matching TRBD1. CDR3 length: 14 amino acids. Germline V gives CDR1 SNHLY, CDR2 FYNNEI. The J segment lost 7 bases and the V segment lost 7 bases, leaving 8 bases of the junction unmatched. The DNA for the CDR3 is TGTGCCAGCACCCTTAACAGGGGGAGTGAAAAACTGTTTTTT. It yields the protein CASTLNRGSEKLFF. The full variable domain, rest sourced from reference TRBV2 and TRBJ1-4, is EPEVTQTPSHQVTQMGQEVILRCVPISNHLYFYWYRQILGQKVEFLVSFYNNEISEKSEIFDDQFSVERPDGSNFTLKIRSTKLEDSAMYFCASTLNRGSEKLFFGSGTQLSVL.

This clone occurred a few times. The J gene is TRBJ2-2, the V gene TRBV13, with 10 bases that match TRBD2. After removal of 5 bases from V and 7 bases from J, the junction contained 10 bases not matched to a gene. Germline V CDR1 and CDR2: PRHDT, FYEKMQ (reference sequence). The CDR3 is 16 residues long. CDR3 loop: CASSLQSGGAVGELFF. The DNA of the CDR3 is TGTGCCAGCAGCCTCCAGAGCGGGGGGGCCGTCGGGGAGCTGTTTTTT.

V and J are TRBV15 and TRBJ1-5; D remains ambiguous. V gave up 2 bases and J gave up 5 bases, with 10 bases separating them. This CDR3 contains 14 residues. Looked up from germline, CDR1 is LNHNV and CDR2 is YYDKDF (reference sequence). CDR3 nucleotide sequence: TGTGCCACCAGCAGATATGGCCGGGATCAGCCCCAGCATTTT. It is translated as CATSRYGRDQPQHF.

The V call is TRBV5-1, the J call TRBJ1-4; the match to TRBD1 covers 8 bases. Per germline, CDR1 SGHRS and CDR2 YFSETQ. The CDR3 is 15 residues long. Trimming removed 2 bases from V and 4 bases from J; junction bases left unmatched: 4. DNA for the CDR3: TGCGCCAGCAGCTTCTTGGGACAGGATAATGAAAAACTGTTTTTT. Translating gives CASSFLGQDNEKLFF.

V and J are TRBV10-3 and TRBJ1-5, with 7 bases matching TRBD1. The CDR3 is 17 residues long. Germline V lookup: CDR1 ENHRY, CDR2 SYGVKD. J gave up 11 bases and V 3 bases, and 19 bases lay outside the gene matches. The CDR3 region is CAISDYLLTGKSSAQHF. CDR3 in DNA: TGTGCCATCAGTGACTACCTCTTGACAGGGAAATCCTCGGCCCAGCATTTT.

The CDR3 region is CASSPNSGGQTNYGYTF. In DNA form, the CDR3 reads TGTGCCAGCTCACCCAACTCCGGTGGACAGACTAACTATGGCTACACCTTC. This sequence joins TRBV18 and TRBJ1-2; tentatively, D is TRBD1 (6 bases). Looked up from germline, CDR1 is KGHSH and CDR2 is LQKENI. There are 17 residues in the CDR3. Trimming removed 3 bases at V and 0 bases at J, with 17 bases between.

This chain joins TRBV6-1 and TRBJ1-2, with D perhaps matching TRBD1 (5 bases). The ends were cut back, 1 base at V and 7 bases at J, with 22 bases in the middle. Germline V gene data show CDR1 as MNHNS and CDR2 as SASEGT. This CDR3 contains 17 residues. The DNA for the CDR3 is TGTGCCAGCAGTGAAGAGGAAGGCAGGGCGGTTTACAGTGGCTACACCTTC. Amino acid sequence: CASSEEEGRAVYSGYTF.

This clone has a single count. The chain couples TRBV7-2 to TRBJ2-3; D is uncertain. V lost 6 bases to trimming and J lost 5 bases, with 9 bases between them. This CDR3 is 12 amino acids long. Germline V lookup: CDR1 SGHTA, CDR2 FQGNSA. The CDR3 spells CASRGAGDTQYF. In nucleotides, the CDR3 is TGTGCCAGCAGGGGCGCCGGAGATACGCAGTATTTT.

The rearrangement links TRBV6-5 to TRBJ1-5, with no clear D. V was shortened by 10 bases and J by 4 bases, with 11 bases between the two germline ends. Germline V gives CDR1 MNHEY, CDR2 SVGAGI. The CDR3 runs to 12 residues. The CDR3 coding sequence is TGTGCCACTGGACGGACTAATCAGCCCCAGCATTTT. Translated, it gives CATGRTNQPQHF.

The rearrangement joins TRBV7-3 to TRBJ1-1, with D possibly TRBD1 on 5 matching bases. The CDR3 spans 13 residues. V dropped 4 bases and J dropped 1 base, with 7 bases sitting between them. Per germline, CDR1 SGHTA and CDR2 FQGTGA. The CDR3 DNA sequence: TGTGCCAGCAGCTACGACAGGAACACTGAAGCTTTCTTT. Protein: CASSYDRNTEAFF.

The chain combines TRBV28 with TRBJ2-7; D gene uncertain. The germline V gene has CDR1 MDHEN and CDR2 SYDVKM. The V and J ends lost 6 bases and 4 bases respectively, with 16 bases between them. The CDR3 has 14 amino acids. The DNA of the CDR3 is TGTGCCAGCAGCCAGCCTAGGTTCGGGTACGAGCAGTACTTC. Translated, it gives CASSQPRFGYEQYF.

V and J are TRBV12-3 or TRBV12-4 and TRBJ2-7, with a possible D match to TRBD2 (6 bases). V lost 7 bases, J lost 4 bases, and 11 bases lay in between. CDR3 length: 12 residues. The CDR3 DNA follows: TGTGCCAGCAACCTGGGGGGTTACGAGCAGTACTTC. Its protein product is CASNLGGYEQYF.

The V gene is TRBV7-9, the J gene TRBJ1-1; no firm D call. Trimming removed 3 bases at V and 6 bases at J, with 5 bases between. Germline V gene data show CDR1 as SEHNR and CDR2 as FQNEAQ (reference sequence). The CDR3 extends over 11 amino acids. The CDR3 sequence is CASSFQSEAFF. The CDR3 DNA sequence: TGTGCCAGCAGCTTCCAATCTGAAGCTTTCTTT.

The genes are TRBV7-2 and TRBJ1-1; 7 positions match TRBD1. CDR3 length: 14 amino acids. Trimming cost V 1 base and J 6 bases; bases outside gene matches: 5. Germline V lookup: CDR1 SGHTA, CDR2 FQGNSA. The DNA for the CDR3 is TGTGCCAGCAGCTTAGAGAGGGACAGCTCTGAAGCTTTCTTT. This encodes CASSLERDSSEAFF.

This clone was seen just once. V and J are TRBV5-4 and TRBJ1-1; D is perhaps TRBD1 (5 bases). Germline V gene lookup returns CDR1 SGHNT and CDR2 YYREEE (reference sequence). This CDR3 has 13 amino acids. V was trimmed by 4 bases and J by 1 base, leaving 8 bases between them. For the CDR3, the DNA is TGTGCCAGCAGCGTGGACACGAACACTGAAGCTTTCTTT. It yields the protein CASSVDTNTEAFF.

The chain joins TRBV11-2 to TRBJ1-5, with D unresolved. The CDR3 loop spans 12 amino acids. CDR1 and CDR2 from the germline V gene are SGHAT and FQNNGV. Trimming removed 1 base at V and 13 bases at J, with 11 bases between. The CDR3 DNA follows: TGTGCCAGCAGCTTAGGGAACAGCCTACAGCATTTT. Amino acid sequence: CASSLGNSLQHF.

V gene TRBV7-9 combines with J gene TRBJ2-1; 10 nucleotides agree with TRBD2. CDR1 is SEHNR and CDR2 is FQNEAQ in the germline V gene (reference sequence). Losses at the gene ends were 0 bases for V and 8 bases for J; bases not matched to a gene: 10. The length of the CDR3 is 17 residues. In DNA form, the CDR3 reads TGTGCCAGCAGCTTAGCTAGCGGGGGGCATGGATACGATGAGCAGTTCTTC. It encodes CASSLASGGHGYDEQFF.